This TCR beta chain was identified in a study of breast tumors, draining lymph nodes, adjacent tissues. This clonotype appeared many times. Germline CDR1 and CDR2: SGHTA and FQGNSA. There are 15 residues in the CDR3. V lost 2 bases, J lost 13 bases, and 18 bases lay in between. TCRdb reanalysed the multiplex PCR reads using MiXCR and keeps one entry per CDR3 protein. Of about 110,000 distinct CDR3 sequences listed, more than 30% are singletons. Axillary draining lymph nodes of breast cancer patients supplied the node samples. This sequence originates from a female donor with breast cancer. Some clones in this sample may be carry-over from other donors' samples. Material: axillary lymph node tissue. The chain links TRBV7-2 to TRBJ1-6, with a possible D match to TRBD1 (6 bases). The CDR3 reads CASSLSGTRESPLHF. CDR3 DNA sequence: TGTGCCAGCAGCTTATCCGGGACAAGGGAATCCCCCCTCCACTTT.